This T cell receptor (beta chain) is drawn from a study of T cell clonotyping in hematopoietic cell transplantation. Study information: Recipient samples before transplant were obtained post-cytoreduction.

Only one count was recorded for this clone. TCRdb's copy holds only in-frame clones and misses some; the assay was immunoSEQ multiplex PCR. The repertoire holds about 76,000 clones, with almost 97% as singletons. Germline V gene data show CDR1 as SGHVS and CDR2 as FNYEAQ. The CDR3 is 13 amino acids. Trimming took 2 bases from V and 9 from J, leaving 11 bases between them. Time point defined: recipient sample about 28 days before transplant, after cytoreduction. The rearrangement links TRBV7-6 to TRBJ1-5, with D unresolved. The receptor comes from a woman between 45 and 60 years old with acute myeloid leukemia. Some clones in this sample may be carry-over from other donors' samples. The sequencing used peripheral blood mononuclear cells, collected before stem cell transplant. CDR3 nucleotide sequence: TGTGCCAGCAGCTTATGGGCCGGACGGCCCCAGCATTTT. Translated: CASSLWAGRPQHF. The full variable domain, completed using reference TRBV7-6 and TRBJ1-5, is GAGVSQSPRYKVTKRGQDVALRCDPISGHVSLYWYRQALGQGPEFLTYFNYEAQQDKSGLPNDRFSAERPEGSISTLTIQRTEQRDSAMYRCASSLWAGRPQHFGDGTRLSIL.